This TCR beta chain originates from a study of T cell responses to AZD1222 COVID-19 vaccine. The V gene's germline CDR1 is SQVTM and CDR2 ANQGSEA. With 4 bases removed from V and 3 bases from J, the gap between germline ends came to 6 bases. CDR3 length: 11 residues. TCRdb keeps only in-frame clones here, not all; method: immunoSEQ multiplex PCR. The table lists about 130,000 clones, 88% of them singletons. The TCR sequence derives from an adult in good health. Sample: peripheral blood, taken on day 0 of AZD1222 vaccination. The chain uses TRBV29-1 and TRBJ1-1, with a possible D match to TRBD1 (6 bases). CDR3: CSVAGDTEAFF. CDR3 in DNA: TGCAGCGTTGCAGGGGACACTGAAGCTTTCTTT.